Each of the 14 T cell receptor beta chains below was sequenced from the same sample in a study of CD8 T cells in ankylosing spondylitis. Their recognized antigens are unknown. TCRdb processed the 5' RACE reads anew with MiXCR; each CDR3 protein has one entry. The sample lists about 700,000 distinct CDR3 sequences; 15% to 20% were seen once. Findings and caveats of the study: Among TCR beta sequences, a motif of about 8 highly homologous variants appeared characteristic of ankylosing spondylitis blood.

What was sequenced was blood, either unsorted or a sorted T cell fraction (not recorded which). These receptors were obtained from a male donor with ankylosing spondylitis.

The chain couples TRBV20-1 to TRBJ2-1; D might be TRBD2 (6 bases). Germline V gives CDR1 DFQATT, CDR2 SNEGSKA (reference sequence). The V end lost 0 bases, the J end lost 5 bases, and 11 bases lay between the germline ends. The CDR3 contains 14 residues. CDR3 coding DNA: TGCAGTGCTAGAGATTGGCGGGGAAACAATGAGCAGTTCTTC. It is translated as CSARDWRGNNEQFF.

This clonotype was recorded a few times. The chain recombines TRBV7-9 with TRBJ1-3; D might be TRBD1 (5 bases). V was shortened by 3 bases and J by 4 bases, with 13 bases between the two germline ends. The V gene's germline CDR1 is SEHNR and CDR2 FQNEAQ (reference sequence). The length of the CDR3 is 15 residues. CDR3 bases: TGTGCCAGCAGCTTTGCCCCGGGGCTAGGAAACACCATATATTTT. Amino acid sequence: CASSFAPGLGNTIYF.

This clonotype was seen at least ten times. The chain carries TRBV10-3 and TRBJ2-7, with 9 nucleotides matching TRBD2. The germline V gene encodes CDR1 ENHRY and CDR2 SYGVKD. V lost 11 bases and J lost 7; bases outside the gene matches: 12. The CDR3 is 13 amino acids. In nucleotides, the CDR3 is TGTGCCGCGGCCGGGACTAGCCGTGAGGAGCAGTACTTC. This sequence encodes CAAAGTSREEQYF.

This chain links TRBV29-1 with TRBJ2-7, with D perhaps TRBD1 (7 bases). Germline-derived CDR1 and CDR2 are SQVTM and ANQGSEA. V lost 0 bases and J 1 base, leaving 19 bases between the germline ends. This CDR3 region has 17 residues. CDR3 DNA sequence: TGCAGCGTTGAAGAGGACAGGTCGGTAGGGGGGTCCTACGAGCAGTACTTC. It yields the protein CSVEEDRSVGGSYEQYF.

This clonotype came up a few times. The rearrangement links TRBV7-9 to TRBJ2-1; D perhaps matches TRBD2 (5 bases). The V end lost 5 bases, the J end lost 1 base, and 15 bases lay between the germline ends. CDR3 length: 16 residues. Per germline, CDR1 SEHNR and CDR2 FQNEAQ (reference sequence). The CDR3 here is CASSPIAMQSYNEQFF. The CDR3 DNA sequence: TGTGCCAGCAGCCCAATAGCGATGCAATCCTACAATGAGCAGTTCTTC.

This clonotype was seen more than once but under ten times. The CDR3 coding sequence is TGTGCCAGCAGTTATACCTCGCCAACAGGGTGGAACACCGGGGAGCTGTTTTTT. It encodes CASSYTSPTGWNTGELFF. This rearrangement joins TRBV6-5 to TRBJ2-2; a weak D match, TRBD1 (6 bases). Deletions cut 3 bases from V and 1 base from J, with 18 bases between. This CDR3 contains 18 residues. The germline V gene has CDR1 MNHEY and CDR2 SVGAGI.

This chain connects TRBV3-1 to TRBJ2-5; 7 bases fit TRBD2. The CDR3 is 18 amino acids. The germline CDR1 and CDR2 sequences are LGHDT and YNNKEL (reference sequence). V dropped 1 base and J dropped 5; count of bases not matched to a gene: 16. The DNA for the CDR3 is TGTGCCAGCAGCCAAGGTATCACTGGGAGGGGCCCTTCGGAGACCCAGTACTTC. Translated: CASSQGITGRGPSETQYF.

The table lists this clonotype with a few counts. The chain recombines TRBV4-1 with TRBJ2-1, with TRBD1 matching over 12 bases. The length of the CDR3 is 16 residues. Germline lookup yields CDR1 MGHRA and CDR2 YSYEKL. Trimming removed 4 bases from V and 9 bases from J; junction bases left unmatched: 10. In nucleotides, the CDR3 is TGCGCCAGCAGCCCCCCGGGACAGGGGGCGTTGTCTGAGCAGTTCTTC. Translation: CASSPPGQGALSEQFF.

In this sample, this clonotype turned up a few times. The chain is built from TRBV3-1 and TRBJ2-7; 11 bases match TRBD2. V gave up 2 bases and J gave up 6 bases; unmatched junction bases: 9. The CDR3 is made up of 16 amino acids. Germline assignment: CDR1 LGHDT and CDR2 YNNKEL (reference sequence). CDR3 sequence (DNA): TGTGCCAGCAGCCAAAATAGCGGGGGGGATCTCTGCGAGCAGTACTTC. This sequence encodes CASSQNSGGDLCEQYF.

This clonotype was counted a few times. The rearrangement links TRBV5-1 to TRBJ2-3, with 12 nucleotides matching TRBD2. The germline V gene encodes CDR1 SGHRS and CDR2 YFSETQ. Trimming took 4 bases from V and 1 from J; bases not matched to a gene: 4. The CDR3 consists of 16 residues. The CDR3 protein is CASSHRTSGGTDTQYF. In DNA form, the CDR3 reads TGCGCCAGCAGCCACCGGACTAGCGGGGGCACAGATACGCAGTATTTT.

This clonotype was counted many times. This sequence joins TRBV29-1 and TRBJ1-1, with D possibly TRBD1 on 5 matching bases. CDR1 is SQVTM and CDR2 is ANQGSEA in the germline V gene. V was trimmed by 5 bases and J by 3 bases, leaving 13 bases between them. CDR3 length equals 13 residues. This CDR3 reads CSVRRGGDTEAFF. The CDR3 DNA reads TGCAGCGTTCGACGGGGGGGTGACACTGAAGCTTTCTTT.

This clonotype occurred a few times. This rearrangement joins TRBV12-3 or TRBV12-4 to TRBJ2-1, with D possibly TRBD2 on 5 matching bases. The CDR3 has 13 residues. V was pared by 6 bases and J by 0 bases, with 6 bases between. The DNA for the CDR3 is TGTGCCAGCAGCGGGGTCTCCTACAATGAGCAGTTCTTC. Encoded protein: CASSGVSYNEQFF.

Concerning this clonotype itself: A junction end diverges from the germline sequence, so it may reflect a read error. This chain joins TRBV3-1 and TRBJ2-7; a possible D gene is TRBD1 (5 bases). The CDR3 has 16 residues. From germline, CDR1 is LGHDT and CDR2 YNNKEL (reference sequence). The CDR3 sequence: CACSQGRSRASYEQYF. In DNA, the CDR3 is TGTGCCTGCAGCCAGGGCCGTTCGAGAGCCTCCTACGAGCAGTACTTC.

The chain joins TRBV20-1 to TRBJ2-1, with a weak D call TRBD1 (6 bases). The V gene's germline CDR1 is DFQATT and CDR2 SNEGSKA (reference sequence). The CDR3 runs 13 residues. The germline V and J ends were trimmed by 1 base and 10 bases, with 14 bases remaining between them. The DNA of the CDR3 is TGCAGTGCTAGAGCCAGGGCCAGGGGAGAGCAGTTCTTC. Its translation is CSARARARGEQFF.